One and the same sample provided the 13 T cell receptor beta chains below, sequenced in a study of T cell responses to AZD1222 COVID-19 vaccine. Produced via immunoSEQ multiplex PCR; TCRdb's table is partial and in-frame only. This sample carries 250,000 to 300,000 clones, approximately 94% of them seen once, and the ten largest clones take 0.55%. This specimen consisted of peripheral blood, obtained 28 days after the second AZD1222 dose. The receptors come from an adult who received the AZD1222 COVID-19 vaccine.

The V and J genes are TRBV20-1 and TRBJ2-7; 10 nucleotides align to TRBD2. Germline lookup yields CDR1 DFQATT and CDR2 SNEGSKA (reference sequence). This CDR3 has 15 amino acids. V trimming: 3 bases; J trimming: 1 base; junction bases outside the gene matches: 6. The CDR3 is CSASNPSGSSYEQYF. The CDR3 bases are TGCAGTGCTAGTAATCCTAGCGGGAGTTCCTACGAGCAGTACTTC.

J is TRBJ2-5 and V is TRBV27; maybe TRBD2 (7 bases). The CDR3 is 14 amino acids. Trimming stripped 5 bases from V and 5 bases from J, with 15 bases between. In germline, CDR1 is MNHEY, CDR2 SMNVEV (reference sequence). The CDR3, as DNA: TGTGCCAGCAGTCCCTTCCGGGGGGCGGAGACCCAGTACTTC. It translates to CASSPFRGAETQYF.

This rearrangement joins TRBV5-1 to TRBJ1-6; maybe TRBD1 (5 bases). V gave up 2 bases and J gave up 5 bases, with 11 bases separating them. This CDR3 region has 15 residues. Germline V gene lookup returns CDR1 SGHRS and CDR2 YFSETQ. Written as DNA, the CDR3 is TGCGCCAGCAGCTTCGCGTCCAGGGATAATTCACCCCTCCACTTT. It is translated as CASSFASRDNSPLHF.

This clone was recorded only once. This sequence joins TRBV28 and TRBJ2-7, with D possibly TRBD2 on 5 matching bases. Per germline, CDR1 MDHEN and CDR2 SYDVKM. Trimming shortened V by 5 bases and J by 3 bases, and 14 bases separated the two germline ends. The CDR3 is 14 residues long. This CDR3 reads CASSPSGAHYEQYF. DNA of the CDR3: TGTGCCAGCAGTCCCAGCGGAGCCCACTACGAGCAGTACTTC.

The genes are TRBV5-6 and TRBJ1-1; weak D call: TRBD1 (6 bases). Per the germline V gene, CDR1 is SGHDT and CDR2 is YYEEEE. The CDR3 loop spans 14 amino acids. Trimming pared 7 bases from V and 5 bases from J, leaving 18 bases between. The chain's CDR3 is CASAAVTRGTEAFF. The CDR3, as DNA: TGTGCCAGCGCCGCGGTAACCAGGGGAACTGAAGCTTTCTTT.

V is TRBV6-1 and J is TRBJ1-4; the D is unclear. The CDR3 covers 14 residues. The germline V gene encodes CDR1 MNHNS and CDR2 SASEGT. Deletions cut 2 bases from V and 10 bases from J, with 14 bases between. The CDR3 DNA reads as TGTGCCAGCAGTGAAAAGGAGCTAGGCGGAAAACTGTTTTTT. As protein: CASSEKELGGKLFF.

The CDR3: CASSFDRGQTYNSPLHF. The CDR3 nucleotides read TGTGCCAGCAGTTTCGACAGGGGGCAAACCTATAATTCACCCCTCCACTTT. This chain uses TRBV27 with TRBJ1-6; 10 nucleotides align to TRBD1. Trimming took 3 bases from V and 2 from J; bases not matched to a gene: 4. Germline loops: CDR1 MNHEY, CDR2 SMNVEV (reference sequence). This CDR3 spans 17 amino acids.

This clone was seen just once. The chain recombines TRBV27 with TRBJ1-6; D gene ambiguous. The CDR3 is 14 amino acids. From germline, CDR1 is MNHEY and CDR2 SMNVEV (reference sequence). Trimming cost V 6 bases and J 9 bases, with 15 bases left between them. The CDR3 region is CASSPRTIGSPLHF. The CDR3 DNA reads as TGTGCCAGCAGCCCCCGCACTATCGGTTCACCCCTCCACTTT.

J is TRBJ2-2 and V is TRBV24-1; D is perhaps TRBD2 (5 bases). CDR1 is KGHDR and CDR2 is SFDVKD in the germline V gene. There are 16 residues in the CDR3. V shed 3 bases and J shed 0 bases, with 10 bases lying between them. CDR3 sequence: CATSDQKGANTGELFF. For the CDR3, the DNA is TGTGCCACCAGTGATCAAAAGGGAGCGAACACCGGGGAGCTGTTTTTT.

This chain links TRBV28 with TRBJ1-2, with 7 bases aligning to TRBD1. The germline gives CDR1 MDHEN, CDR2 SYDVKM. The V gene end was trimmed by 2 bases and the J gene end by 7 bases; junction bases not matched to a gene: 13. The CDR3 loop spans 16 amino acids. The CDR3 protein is CASSLPDRAQDGGYTF. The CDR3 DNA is TGTGCCAGCAGTTTACCTGACAGGGCCCAGGATGGTGGCTACACCTTC.

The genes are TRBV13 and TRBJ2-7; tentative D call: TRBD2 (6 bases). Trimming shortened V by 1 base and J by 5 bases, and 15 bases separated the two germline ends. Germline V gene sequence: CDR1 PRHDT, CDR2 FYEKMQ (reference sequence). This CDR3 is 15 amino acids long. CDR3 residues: CASSLAGEGVHEQYF. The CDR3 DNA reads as TGTGCCAGCAGCTTAGCGGGGGAAGGGGTCCACGAGCAGTACTTC.

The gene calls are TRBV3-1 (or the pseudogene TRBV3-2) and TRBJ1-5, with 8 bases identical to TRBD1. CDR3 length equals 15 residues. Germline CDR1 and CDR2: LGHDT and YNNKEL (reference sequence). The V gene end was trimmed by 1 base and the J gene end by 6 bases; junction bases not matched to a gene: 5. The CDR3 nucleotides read TGTGCCAGCAGCCAAGGAATCCAGGGGGCTCAGCCCCAGCATTTT. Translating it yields CASSQGIQGAQPQHF.

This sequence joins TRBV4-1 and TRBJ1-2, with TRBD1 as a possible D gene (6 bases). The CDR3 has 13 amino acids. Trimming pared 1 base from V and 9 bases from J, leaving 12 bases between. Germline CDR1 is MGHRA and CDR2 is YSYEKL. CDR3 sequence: CASSQGGGGSYTF. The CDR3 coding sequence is TGCGCCAGCAGCCAAGGGGGAGGGGGTAGCTACACCTTC.